The T cell receptor beta chain described here comes from a study of cytomegalovirus exposure and HLA in healthy donors (dated by TCRdb to the late 2010s). With regard to the full study: According to an earlier analysis of a few hundred of the donors, about 179 million T cells yielded some 110 million unique TCR beta sequences and 250 to 350 Gb of sequence data. Both class I and class II loci were covered by HLA typing, at four-digit resolution. Roughly 5 DR-DQ haplotypes were treated as single units for association and clustering because of strong linkage in the cohort. The number of typed donors differed by locus: 629-630 for A, B, C, DRB1 and DQB1; 522 for DQA1; 606 for DPA1; and some 470 for DPB1. The genetic ancestry cluster associated with self-reported Caucasian donors included around 76% of the roughly 400 genotyped donors. A later genetic analysis used genome-wide SNP genotypes for about three fifths of the 666 donors, treating that subset as a discovery cohort. Donor age, sex, ethnicity and CMV serostatus were compiled alongside the repertoire data. High-throughput TCR immunosequencing, statistical association of individual TCRs with disease status, and machine learning were combined to predict cytomegalovirus infection status. Every repertoire in the discovery cohort had been generated on one and the same sequencing platform. Across some 400 genotyped donors of the cohort, an average of 235,054 unique TCR beta nucleotide sequences per donor were sequenced, and roughly 18% of those sequences were non-productive. Along with the approximately 700-subject first cohort, a separate validation cohort of approximately 110 different subjects was used. To decide whether each TCR beta V gene segment behaved as functional or pseudogenic, an earlier analysis of approximately 620 of the donors relied on high-throughput TCR beta sequencing. An early release covering approximately 600 HLA-typed donors comprised approximately 300 gigabases of sequencing data and approximately 80 million unique TCR sequences. The T cell repertoires of several hundred subjects were profiled by immunosequencing and related to cytomegalovirus serostatus. In a later analysis, previously published TCR beta repertoires from 670 or so donors were re-analyzed and high-resolution HLA genotyping was added so that TCR occurrence patterns could be studied. The study was designed to test whether signatures of past pathogen exposure could be identified by cataloging public T cell receptors. In the later analysis, no new phenotypic data were used to find candidate immune exposures; instead, reliance was placed on TCR beta sequences and their occurrence across donors. Overall study results and their limits: The authors suggested that the approach could potentially be generalized to other disease states and immunological phenotypes. Compared with equally common non-associated chains, HLA-associated TCR beta chains in a later analysis were more clonally expanded and had lower generation probabilities. In a later analysis, the rate of TCR association differed among HLA loci, with DRB1 alleles having the most associated TCRs and HLA-C alleles having the fewest. The only immune exposure information available for the cohort was CMV serostatus. In a later analysis, some 18,000 TCR beta sequences were associated with specific HLA alleles at a false discovery rate of 0.05. Some IMGT-functional V segments, including TRBV6-2 and TRBV6-3, could not be told apart with the 87-base-pair reads, so those segments were excluded. Several of the top co-occurrence clusters appeared to be linked to parvovirus B19, influenza, CMV and Epstein-Barr virus, according to a later analysis. Cytomegalovirus status was reported to be diagnosed by the classifier with high specificity and sensitivity in both the original and validation cohorts. Because counts were too low, roughly 16 rarely observed V segments, including chromosome 9 orphons, were left out of the earlier analysis of about 500 of the donors. Because some donors lacked HLA typing at each locus, the association tests relied only on the typed subset. Across donors, most TCR sequences were observed very rarely, whereas some public TCRs were present in many individuals. Presence/absence analyses assumed roughly uniform sequencing depth across donors, an assumption that may not hold. A further reported finding was that TCR beta sequences accurately predicted the HLA-A and HLA-B alleles for most subjects in the first cohort. A cluster of highly shared sequence variants was judged likely to represent a technical artifact of the sequencing pipeline. A few of the identified cytomegalovirus-associated TCR beta chains were confirmed in vitro to be specific for cytomegalovirus antigens. In an earlier analysis of about 600 of the donors, most TCR beta V segments appeared in productive rearrangements about 87% or about 30% of the time, broadly matching IMGT annotations. This cohort had only TCR beta chains sequenced, and the lack of alpha or paired-chain data limited which features could be detected. A total of 150 or so TCR beta chains were listed by the study as associated with cytomegalovirus. According to a later genetic analysis, donors in an Asian-associated ancestry cluster had fewer N-insertions in productive TCRs than the approximately 650-donor mean. V-gene and J-gene trimming of TCR beta chains was associated with a missense DCLRE1C variant in a later genetic analysis, and the association was replicated in an independent cohort. Strong co-occurrence of HLA alleles, especially DR and DQ, made assigning TCR associations to individual alleles difficult. A later analysis found that most CMV-associated TCR beta chains appeared HLA-restricted, with HLA associations seemingly driven largely by CMV exposure. Correlated functional status among segregating V segments might reflect linkage disequilibrium, but an unknown experimental factor could not be ruled out.

This clone was seen a handful of times. Its binding antigen is unknown. No quality values exist for individual bases; no much larger clone is one base distant. The library was built by means of the immunoSEQ multiplex PCR assay. For the multiplex PCR, a mixture combining 60 forward primers for TCR Vbeta segments and 13 reverse primers for TCR Jbeta segments was used. A multiplex PCR assay on genomic DNA amplified the CDR3 region of rearranged TCR beta genes. The Illumina HiSeq System was used to sequence the amplified TCR beta libraries as 87-base-pair reads. The source study handled its data this way. In a later analysis, roughly 80 million unique TCR beta chains were counted across the 650 to 700 repertoires, and roughly 11 million of these chains were shared by at least two donors. Raw reads were error-corrected and collapsed into unique sequences with a nearest-neighbor algorithm that merged closely related sequences to remove PCR and sequencing errors. V, D and J gene segments were assigned by aligning CDR3 sequences to IMGT reference sequences. For a sequence to be retained, a match of at least six nucleotides to both a V gene segment and a J gene segment was required. Rearrangements were classified as productive when the CDR3 lacked stop codons and remained in frame with V and J, and all other rearrangements were classified as non-productive. Following IMGT convention, CDR3 was defined as the stretch from the second conserved V-encoded cysteine to the conserved J-encoded phenylalanine. The earlier analysis of 550 to 650 of the donors excluded any sequence lacking an unambiguous match to a single V gene segment. An earlier analysis of several hundred of the donors called V segments functional above 56.7% productive rearrangements and segregating when the between-donor standard deviation exceeded 5%. A statistical classification framework was built for diagnosing cytomegalovirus status from the catalog of TCR beta chain sequences. V and J gene assignment, in a later analysis, came from comparing TCR nucleotide sequences with IMGT/GENE-DB human TR gene sequences. The TCRdist pipeline was used in a later analysis to assign CDR3 sequences and most-parsimonious VDJ recombination scenarios. A later analysis defined each TCR beta chain by its CDR3 amino acid sequence plus V-gene family, and excluded reads lacking a unique V-gene family. In a later analysis, 500 to 700 highly shared, low-generation-probability nucleotide sequences were removed to address suspected cross-contamination and a sequencing artifact. A later analysis calculated a clonal expansion index for each public chain from normalized within-repertoire ranks of inferred template counts. In a later analysis, generation probabilities were computed with a VDJ recombination model fitted to out-of-frame rearrangements, and the resulting probabilities were checked against IGoR. A later analysis scored TCR-TCR, TCR-HLA and TCR-CMV co-occurrence with hypergeometric tests, applying a repertoire-size bias correction to TCR pairs. A later analysis estimated false discovery rates by permuting HLA or CMV assignments 20 times. In a later analysis, co-occurring TCRs were grouped using DBSCAN, with TCRdist sequence similarity added in when clustering inside HLA-allele-positive subsets. Co-occurrence clustering excluded repertoires with fewer than 30,000 or more than 120,000 public chains, plus five with anomalous nucleotide sharing. As stored in TCRdb, this immuneACCESS dataset retains in-frame rearrangements with V and J assigned. A fraction of the clones does not appear; measured against another copy, unresolved V genes explain less than half of the discrepancy, and the remainder lacks a known reason. The V and J calls and the clone size are those of that table, but D and trimming were determined from the DNA. The sample records about 170,000 clones, 79% of which are singletons. The top ten clonotypes cover about 2.2% of the sample.

The CDR3 has 15 amino acids, counting the end cysteine and phenylalanine. CDR3 DNA only is kept here, 45 bases in frame from base 1. Trimming costs V 2 bases and J 3 bases, and their ends lie 14 bases apart. In the germline V gene, CDR1 corresponds to SNHLY and CDR2 to FYNNEI. In total, more than 500 healthy bone marrow donors made up the cohort. All cohort members were sampled while nominally healthy, although unrecorded immune exposures were likely present. The donor tested CMV seronegative and was one of the 352 seronegative cohort members. Each donor provided a peripheral blood sample, and peripheral blood mononuclear cells were used for TCR beta sequencing. Genomic DNA extraction from the blood cell samples was performed with the Qiagen DNeasy Blood Extraction Kit.

The sample taken for sequencing was PBMCs. The TCR sequence derives from a woman aged 50 to 65 in good health and CMV-seronegative. The rearrangement combines TRBV2 with TRBJ2-7; too little of a D gene remains to name it. The bases read TGTGCCAGCAGTGAAACCAGGCCGGCCCTCTACGAGCAGTACTTC. It encodes CASSETRPALYEQYF.